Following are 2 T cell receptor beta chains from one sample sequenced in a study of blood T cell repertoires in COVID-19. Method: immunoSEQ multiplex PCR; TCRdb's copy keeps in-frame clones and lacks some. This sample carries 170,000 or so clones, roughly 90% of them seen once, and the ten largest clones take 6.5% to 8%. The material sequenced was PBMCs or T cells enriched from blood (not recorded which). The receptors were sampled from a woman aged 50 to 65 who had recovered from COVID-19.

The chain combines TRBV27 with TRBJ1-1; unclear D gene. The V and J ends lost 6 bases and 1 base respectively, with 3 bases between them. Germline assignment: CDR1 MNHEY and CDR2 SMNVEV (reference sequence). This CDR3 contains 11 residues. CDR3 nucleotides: TGTGCCAGCAGCAGGAACACTGAAGCTTTCTTT. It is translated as CASSRNTEAFF.

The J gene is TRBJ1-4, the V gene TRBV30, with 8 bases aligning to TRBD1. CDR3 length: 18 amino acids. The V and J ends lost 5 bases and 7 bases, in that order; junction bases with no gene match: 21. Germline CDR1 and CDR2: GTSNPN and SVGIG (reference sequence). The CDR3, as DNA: TGTGCCTGGGACAGTAGGACAGGGCCTCTTCTAGGAAGTGAAAAACTGTTTTTT. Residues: CAWDSRTGPLLGSEKLFF.